Listed below are T cell receptor beta chains from one sample, sequenced in a study of T cell responses to AZD1222 COVID-19 vaccine. Measured with immunoSEQ multiplex PCR; TCRdb has only the in-frame clones, and not every one. In the table there are around 200,000 clones, 85% to 95% of which are singletons. Specimen: peripheral blood, collected 28 days after the second AZD1222 dose. The receptors stem from an adult who received the AZD1222 COVID-19 vaccine. Each CDR3 is given with its conserved first and last residue. The order of the fields is D gene, V gene, clone size, J gene, CDR3 DNA, CDR3 protein. The D gene is left open where the match is weak. Clone size is not always given. Where it is, it says once, few, many or a class for expanded clones.

>TRBD1|TRBV5-4|.|TRBJ2-7
TGTGCCAGCAGCGACAGGGTTGAGCAGTACTTC
CASSDRVEQYF
>TRBD1|TRBV18|.|TRBJ1-2
TGTGCCAGCTCACCTTCCGGGACAGGGCTCTATGGCTACACCTTC
CASSPSGTGLYGYTF
>.|TRBV19|.|TRBJ1-2
TGTGCCAGTAGTTCCCATCAATTTAACTATGGCTACACCTTC
CASSSHQFNYGYTF
>TRBD2|TRBV29-1|once|TRBJ2-5
TGCAGCGTTGAAGATGGGGGGACTAGGGAGACCCAGTACTTC
CSVEDGGTRETQYF
>.|TRBV3-1/TRBV3-2|once|TRBJ2-3
TGTGCCAGCAGCCAAGGCTTTAGAGGGACAGATACGCAGTATTTT
CASSQGFRGTDTQYF
>TRBD1|TRBV18|.|TRBJ2-1
TGTGCCAGCTCAGCCGGGACAGGCTACAATGAGCAGTTCTTC
CASSAGTGYNEQFF
>.|TRBV30|.|TRBJ1-5
TGTGCCTGGAGTGTATTAGGGCTCAATCAGCCCCAGCATTTT
CAWSVLGLNQPQHF
>.|TRBV28|.|TRBJ1-1
TGTGCCAGCAGTTTAGGGGTTAACACTGAAGCTTTCTTT
CASSLGVNTEAFF
>.|TRBV11-3|once|TRBJ1-3
TGTGCCAGCAGCTTAGTCACTGGGGGGCCCTCTGGAAACACCATATATTTT
CASSLVTGGPSGNTIYF
>.|TRBV5-1|.|TRBJ1-2
TGCGCCAGCACAGAAAACAGGGACGGCTACACCTTC
CASTENRDGYTF
>.|TRBV19|once|TRBJ1-1
TGTGCCAGTTCCTCGAGAAGGGCCAGGGCAGGGACCCTGAACACTGAAGCTTTCTTT
CASSSRRARAGTLNTEAFF
>TRBD1|TRBV11-2|once|TRBJ1-1
TGTGCCAGCAGCGTAAAACCGGGACAGGGAAGTTTCACTGAAGCTTTCTTT
CASSVKPGQGSFTEAFF
>.|TRBV3-1/TRBV3-2|.|TRBJ2-7
TGTGCCAGCAGCCCCGGCGTAGTCTACGAGCAGTACTTC
CASSPGVVYEQYF
>.|TRBV2|.|TRBJ2-2
TGTGCCAGCCGGGGGCAGGGTCGGAGCGGGGAGCTGTTTTTT
CASRGQGRSGELFF
>TRBD2|TRBV5-1|.|TRBJ2-3
TGCGCCAGCAGCTCCCGGACTAGCGCCAATTTTGGTACGCAGTATTTT
CASSSRTSANFGTQYF
>.|TRBV7-9|.|TRBJ2-1
TGTGCCAGCAGCTTTCCCCTAAACAGGGACTCCTACAATGAGCAGTTCTTC
CASSFPLNRDSYNEQFF
>.|TRBV9|.|TRBJ1-3
TGTGCCAGCAGCTCGAGCTCTGGAAACACCATATATTTT
CASSSSSGNTIYF
>.|TRBV6-5|once|TRBJ1-2
TGTGCCAGCCAACAGGGTGCGGGCTATGGCTACACCTTC
CASQQGAGYGYTF
>.|TRBV12-5|.|TRBJ1-5
TGTGCTAGTGGTTTGGGCAATCAGCCCCAGCATTTT
CASGLGNQPQHF
>.|TRBV2|.|TRBJ1-1
TGTGCCAGCAGTGATCCGGGAGCGATGAACACTGAAGCTTTCTTT
CASSDPGAMNTEAFF
>TRBD1|TRBV2|.|TRBJ1-2
TGTGCCAGCAGTAGTGGACAGGGGGATGGCTACACCTTC
CASSSGQGDGYTF
>.|TRBV4-3|.|TRBJ1-1
TGCGCCAGCAGCCCCCAGAGCAGGCGAGGAACTGAAGCTTTCTTT
CASSPQSRRGTEAFF
>TRBD1|TRBV6-6|.|TRBJ1-1
TGTGCCAGCAGTTACCGACAGGGGGCATTAGCTTTCTTT
CASSYRQGALAFF
>TRBD2|TRBV7-3|.|TRBJ2-1
TGTGCCAGCGGTTTGGCGGGAGGATACAATGAGCAGTTCTTC
CASGLAGGYNEQFF
>.|TRBV2|.|TRBJ1-5
TGTGCCAGCAGTGAAGCTGGAAAGGGGTATGGTCAGCCCCAGCATTTT
CASSEAGKGYGQPQHF
>.|TRBV19|once|TRBJ1-2
TGTGCCAGTAGTATGGGGGGCTATGGCTACACCTTC
CASSMGGYGYTF
>.|TRBV9|.|TRBJ1-6
TGTGCCAGCAGCGTGCGTACTGATAATTCACCCCTCCACTTT
CASSVRTDNSPLHF
>TRBD1|TRBV5-1|once|TRBJ1-2
TGCGCCAGCAGTCGGGGGACAGGGAAAGACTATGGCTACACCTTC
CASSRGTGKDYGYTF
>TRBD1|TRBV6-2/TRBV6-3|.|TRBJ1-5
TGTGCCAGCAGTTACACGGGACAGCGGAATCAGCCCCAGCATTTT
CASSYTGQRNQPQHF
>.|TRBV5-8|.|TRBJ1-2
TGTGCCAGCAGCTTGGCCCCGGTCGGCTACACCTTC
CASSLAPVGYTF
>.|TRBV11-2|.|TRBJ2-7
TGTGCCAGCAGCTTACCGCAATCCTACGAGCAGTACTTC
CASSLPQSYEQYF
>.|TRBV12-3/TRBV12-4|.|TRBJ1-2
TGTGCCAGCAGGCTCAACTCTCAGGACGGCTACACCTTC
CASRLNSQDGYTF
>.|TRBV19|once|TRBJ1-5
TGTGCCAGTAGTCATGGGGGGGGATTACTCAATCAGCCCCAGCATTTT
CASSHGGGLLNQPQHF
>TRBD1|TRBV28|.|TRBJ1-2
TGTGCCAGCAGTGTCCCCGGCAGGGGGAAGGGTGGCTACACCTTC
CASSVPGRGKGGYTF
>.|TRBV19|.|TRBJ1-5
TGTGCCAGCCTAGCCTTTTTCGGACAGCAAAATCAGCCCCAGCATTTT
CASLAFFGQQNQPQHF
>.|TRBV6-5|.|TRBJ2-7
TGTGCCAGCAGTATCCGCCGGGACCCGTCCTACGAGCAGTACTTC
CASSIRRDPSYEQYF
>.|TRBV7-2|.|TRBJ2-1
TGTGCCAGCAGCTTATCATTAAACAATGAGCAGTTCTTC
CASSLSLNNEQFF
>.|TRBV12-3/TRBV12-4|.|TRBJ1-2
TGTGCCAGCCACTACCGCGGCTACACCTTC
CASHYRGYTF
>TRBD1|TRBV6-5|.|TRBJ1-5
TGTGCCAGCAGCTCCGACAGGGAGGTCAGTCAGCCCCAGCATTTT
CASSSDREVSQPQHF
>.|TRBV19|.|TRBJ2-5
TGTGCCAGTAGTAGCGGGGGCACCCAAGAGACCCAGTACTTC
CASSSGGTQETQYF
>.|TRBV10-3|.|TRBJ1-3
TGTGCCATCAGTGAGTCGAAAGGGGAGGACACCATATATTTT
CAISESKGEDTIYF
>.|TRBV7-6|.|TRBJ1-1
TGTGCCAGCAAGGGGGGACTGAACACTGAAGCTTTCTTT
CASKGGLNTEAFF
>.|TRBV24-1|.|TRBJ1-2
TGTGCCACCAGTGATCGTACAGGCTTTGGGGGCTACACCTTC
CATSDRTGFGGYTF
>.|TRBV5-1|once|TRBJ1-2
TGCGCCAGCGACCGGGACGGAACCTATGGCTACACCTTC
CASDRDGTYGYTF
>.|TRBV28|.|TRBJ1-5
TGTGCCAGCGGGGGGTGGGGTCAGCCCCAGCATTTT
CASGGWGQPQHF
>.|TRBV30|.|TRBJ1-5
TGTGCCTGGAGTGGCAGGCAGCCCAATCAGCCCCAGCATTTT
CAWSGRQPNQPQHF